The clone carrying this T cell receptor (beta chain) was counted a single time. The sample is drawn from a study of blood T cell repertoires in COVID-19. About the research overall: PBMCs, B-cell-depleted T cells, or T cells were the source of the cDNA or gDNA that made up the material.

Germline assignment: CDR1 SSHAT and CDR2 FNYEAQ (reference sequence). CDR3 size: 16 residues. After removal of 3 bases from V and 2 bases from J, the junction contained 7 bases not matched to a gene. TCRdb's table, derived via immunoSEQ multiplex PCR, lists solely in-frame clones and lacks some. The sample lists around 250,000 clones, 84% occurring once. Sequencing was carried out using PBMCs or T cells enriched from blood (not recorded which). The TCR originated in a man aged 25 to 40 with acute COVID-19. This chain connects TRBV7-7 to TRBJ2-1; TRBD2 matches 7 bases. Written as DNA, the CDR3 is TGTGCCAGCAGCTTGAATGCGGCGGGGGCCTACAATGAGCAGTTCTTC. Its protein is CASSLNAAGAYNEQFF.